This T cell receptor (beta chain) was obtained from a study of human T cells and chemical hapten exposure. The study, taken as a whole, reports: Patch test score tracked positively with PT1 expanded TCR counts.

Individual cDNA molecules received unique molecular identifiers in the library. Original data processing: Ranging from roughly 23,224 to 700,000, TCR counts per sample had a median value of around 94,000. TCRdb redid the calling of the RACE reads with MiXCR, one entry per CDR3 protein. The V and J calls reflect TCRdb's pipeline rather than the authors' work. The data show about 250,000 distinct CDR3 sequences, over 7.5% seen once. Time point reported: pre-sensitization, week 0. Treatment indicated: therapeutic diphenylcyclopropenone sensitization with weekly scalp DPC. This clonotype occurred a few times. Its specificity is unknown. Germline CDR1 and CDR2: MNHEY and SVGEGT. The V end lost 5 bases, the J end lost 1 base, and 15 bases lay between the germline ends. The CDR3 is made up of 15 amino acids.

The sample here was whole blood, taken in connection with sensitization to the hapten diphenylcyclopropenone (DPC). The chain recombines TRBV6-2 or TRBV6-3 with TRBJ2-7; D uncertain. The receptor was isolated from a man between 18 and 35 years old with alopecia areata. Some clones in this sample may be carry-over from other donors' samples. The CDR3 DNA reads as TGTGCCAGCAGTGCCCAGGACGGGTTATCCTACGAGCAGTACTTC. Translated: CASSAQDGLSYEQYF.